Below, 6 T cell receptor beta chains from the same sample are listed, as sequenced in a study of identical twins. One entry per CDR3 protein, called by TCRdb with MiXCR from the 5' RACE reads. The sample consists of approximately 350,000 distinct CDR3 sequences, 9% to 15% of them appearing once. The same data also went into a second study, on yellow fever vaccine responses in identical twins.

Input material: CD8+ T cells sorted from blood. Source of these receptors: a woman aged 18 to 35 in good health.

Many counts were recorded for this clonotype. V is TRBV10-2 and J is TRBJ1-2; no definite D call. This CDR3 contains 12 residues. V dropped 0 bases and J dropped 8 bases, with 7 bases sitting between them. Germline V CDR1 and CDR2: WSHSY, SAAADI. In nucleotides, the CDR3 is TGCGCCAGCAGTGAGTCTGGGAAGGGCTACACCTTC. This translates into CASSESGKGYTF.

The chain has TRBV28 and TRBJ2-7; D remains unclear. This CDR3 has 15 residues. The germline CDR1 and CDR2 sequences are MDHEN and SYDVKM. Trimming cost V 7 bases and J 1 base, with 17 bases left between them. The CDR3 DNA sequence: TGTGCCAGCACCCCTACGGGTGAGGTGTCCTACGAGCAGTACTTC. Its protein is CASTPTGEVSYEQYF.

This clonotype was picked up a small number of times. This chain joins TRBV12-3 or TRBV12-4 and TRBJ2-5; tentative D call: TRBD1 (8 bases). CDR3 size: 14 residues. With 6 bases removed from V and 3 bases from J, the gap between germline ends came to 14 bases. The CDR3 loop reads CASRRTGREETQYF. CDR3 DNA: TGTGCCAGCAGACGGACAGGGAGGGAAGAGACCCAGTACTTC.

This clonotype has a handful of counts. The chain uses TRBV6-5 and TRBJ1-4, with D unclear. Per the germline V gene, CDR1 is MNHEY and CDR2 is SVGAGI. Trimming stripped 0 bases from V and 7 bases from J, with 6 bases between. The CDR3 is made up of 13 amino acids. The CDR3 region is CASSYSPTEKLFF. The CDR3 DNA reads TGTGCCAGCAGTTACTCTCCGACTGAAAAACTGTTTTTT.

This sequence joins TRBV7-9 and TRBJ2-1; D may correspond to TRBD1 or TRBD2 (5 bases each). There are 16 residues in the CDR3. The V gene lost 1 base and the J gene lost 3 bases, with 13 bases spanning the gap. Germline V gives CDR1 SEHNR, CDR2 FQNEAQ (reference sequence). The CDR3 reads CASSLGPGRNYNEQFF. Written as DNA, the CDR3 is TGTGCCAGCAGCTTAGGACCGGGACGGAACTACAATGAGCAGTTCTTC.

This clonotype was counted only a few times. The rearrangement links TRBV5-5 to TRBJ1-3, with 8 nucleotides matching TRBD1. The CDR3 is 18 amino acids. With V trimmed by 1 base and J by 0 bases, 9 bases remained unmatched. Germline CDR1 SGHKS, CDR2 YYEKEE (reference sequence). CDR3 residues: CASSLWTGTPLSGNTIYF. The CDR3 DNA follows: TGTGCCAGCAGCTTGTGGACAGGGACACCTCTCTCTGGAAACACCATATATTTT.